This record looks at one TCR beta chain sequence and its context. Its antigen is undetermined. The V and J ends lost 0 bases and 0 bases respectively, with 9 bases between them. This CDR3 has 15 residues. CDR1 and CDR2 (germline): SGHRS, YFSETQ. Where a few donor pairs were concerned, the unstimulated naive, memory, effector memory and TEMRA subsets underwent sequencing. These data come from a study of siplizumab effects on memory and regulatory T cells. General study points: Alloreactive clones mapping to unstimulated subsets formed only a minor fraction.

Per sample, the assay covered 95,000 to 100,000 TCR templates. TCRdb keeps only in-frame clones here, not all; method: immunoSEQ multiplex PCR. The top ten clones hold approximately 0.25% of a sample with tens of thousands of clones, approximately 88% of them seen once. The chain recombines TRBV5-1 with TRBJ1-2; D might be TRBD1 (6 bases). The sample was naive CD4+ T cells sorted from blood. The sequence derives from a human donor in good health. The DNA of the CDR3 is TGCGCCAGCAGCTTGGCCGCAGGGGCTAACTATGGCTACACCTTC. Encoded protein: CASSLAAGANYGYTF.